Below are 17 T cell receptor beta chains sequenced from a single sample in a study of blood T cell repertoires in COVID-19. Here immunoSEQ multiplex PCR was the method, and the copy in TCRdb shows in-frame clones only, minus some. In the table there are fewer than 80,000 clones, 70% to 90% of which are singletons. Sequencing input: peripheral blood. The receptors were sampled from a man aged 30 to 39 with acute or convalescent COVID-19.

This clone has a handful of counts. J is TRBJ1-6 and V is TRBV3-1 (or the pseudogene TRBV3-2), with 7 bases lining up with TRBD1. Per germline, CDR1 LGHDT and CDR2 YNNKEL (reference sequence). There are 14 residues in the CDR3. The trim removed 6 bases at V and 10 bases at J, leaving 9 bases unmatched. DNA of the CDR3: TGTGCCAGCAGTCAAACAGGGGACGGCTCACCCCTCCACTTT. The encoded protein is CASSQTGDGSPLHF.

The chain carries TRBV28 and TRBJ1-2; weak D call: TRBD1 (6 bases). The V gene's germline CDR1 is MDHEN and CDR2 SYDVKM. The CDR3 is made up of 11 amino acids. V lost 11 bases and J 7 bases, leaving 14 bases between the germline ends. The CDR3 DNA reads TGTGCCGCGGCAGGGGTGGGTGGCTACACCTTC. This sequence encodes CAAAGVGGYTF.

V gene TRBV6-1 combines with J gene TRBJ2-7; TRBD2 agrees at 9 bases. The CDR3 contains 15 residues. Germline lookup yields CDR1 MNHNS and CDR2 SASEGT. The V and J ends lost 1 base and 2 bases, in that order; junction bases with no gene match: 3. The CDR3 coding sequence is TGTGCCAGCAGTGAAGGGGGACTAGCCCCCTACGAGCAGTACGTC. Translated, it gives CASSEGGLAPYEQYV.

The chain joins TRBV18 to TRBJ2-7, with D maybe TRBD1 (5 bases). The CDR3 runs to 14 residues. The germline gives CDR1 KGHSH, CDR2 LQKENI. The ends were cut back, 6 bases at V and 3 bases at J, with 15 bases in the middle. CDR3 protein: CASSRSTVSYEQYF. In DNA form, the CDR3 reads TGTGCCAGCTCCCGCTCGACAGTTAGCTACGAGCAGTACTTC.

The count of this clone is one. The chain employs TRBV5-5 and TRBJ2-7, with a tentative D call TRBD1 (6 bases). V dropped 1 base and J dropped 7 bases, with 24 bases sitting between them. The CDR3 contains 17 residues. Germline V gene sequence: CDR1 SGHKS, CDR2 YYEKEE (reference sequence). This CDR3 reads CASSLPAPGQWEGEQYF. CDR3 DNA: TGTGCCAGCAGCTTGCCCGCACCCGGACAGTGGGAAGGGGAGCAGTACTTC.

J is TRBJ1-5 and V is TRBV20-1, with unresolved D. This CDR3 is built from 15 residues. The germline gives CDR1 DFQATT, CDR2 SNEGSKA (reference sequence). The germline V and J ends were trimmed by 3 bases and 0 bases, with 12 bases remaining between them. In nucleotides, the CDR3 is TGCAGTGCTAGTCTAGGAGCGTATAGCAATCAGCCCCAGCATTTT. Translating it yields CSASLGAYSNQPQHF.

This clone appeared a single time. Other DNA sequences within the sample encode an identical CDR3. The gene calls are TRBV18 and TRBJ2-3, with 11 bases fitting TRBD2. The J segment lost 2 bases and the V segment lost 3 bases, leaving 4 bases of the junction unmatched. Per the germline V gene, CDR1 is KGHSH and CDR2 is LQKENI. CDR3 size: 16 residues. CDR3 sequence: CASSPGTSGSTDTQYF. Written as DNA, the CDR3 is TGTGCCAGCTCACCTGGGACTAGCGGTTCCACAGATACGCAGTATTTT.

This chain joins TRBV5-5 and TRBJ1-2; 7 nucleotides align to TRBD1. With 2 bases clipped from V and 7 bases from J, the junction kept 8 bases outside the gene matches. Germline CDR1 is SGHKS and CDR2 is YYEKEE (reference sequence). The CDR3 is made up of 14 amino acids. In DNA, the CDR3 is TGTGCCAGCAGCTTAACAGGGGATCCCCTTGGCTACACCTTC. This encodes CASSLTGDPLGYTF.

This clone was found a few times. The chain joins TRBV5-1 to TRBJ1-2, with no clear D. Germline loops: CDR1 SGHRS, CDR2 YFSETQ. The CDR3 consists of 13 residues. V gave up 4 bases and J gave up 9 bases, with 16 bases separating them. The CDR3 bases are TGCGCCAGCAGCACACCCCAGGAGGGTAGCTACACCTTC. Protein: CASSTPQEGSYTF.

V gene TRBV6-2 or TRBV6-3 combines with J gene TRBJ1-5; 9 nucleotides line up with TRBD1. The trim removed 3 bases at V and 0 bases at J, leaving 9 bases unmatched. Per the germline V gene, CDR1 is MNHEY and CDR2 is SVGEGT. The CDR3 spans 18 residues. This CDR3 is CASSYPGQGLYSNQPQHF. CDR3 DNA: TGTGCCAGCAGTTATCCGGGACAGGGCCTATATAGCAATCAGCCCCAGCATTTT.

The chain uses TRBV5-6 and TRBJ2-2; D possibly corresponds to TRBD1 (6 bases). V was cut by 4 bases and J by 0 bases, with 13 bases left in between. Germline V gene data show CDR1 as SGHDT and CDR2 as YYEEEE. CDR3 length: 16 amino acids. The CDR3 sequence is CASSPRRTANTGELFF. CDR3 in DNA: TGTGCCAGCAGCCCGAGACGGACAGCGAACACCGGGGAGCTGTTTTTT. Filled out from reference TRBV5-6 and TRBJ2-2, the complete variable domain reads DAGVTQSPTHLIKTRGQQVTLRCSPKSGHDTVSWYQQALGQGPQFIFQYYEEEERQRGNFPDRFSGHQFPNYSSELNVNALLLGDSALYLCASSPRRTANTGELFFGEGSRLTVL.

J is TRBJ2-2 and V is TRBV9; D possibly corresponds to TRBD2 (6 bases). In germline, CDR1 is SGDLS, CDR2 YYNGEE. V dropped 2 bases and J dropped 4 bases, with 15 bases sitting between them. The CDR3 contains 16 residues. In DNA, the CDR3 is TGTGCCAGCAGCGTTCGGCGAGGGACTCCCACCGGGGAGCTGTTTTTT. This encodes CASSVRRGTPTGELFF.

The chain joins TRBV2 to TRBJ1-2, with TRBD1 matching over 7 bases. Germline values: CDR1 SNHLY, CDR2 FYNNEI. This CDR3 spans 12 amino acids. J was trimmed by 7 bases and V by 6 bases; bases with no gene match: 5. The CDR3 reads CASRAGTAGYTF. The CDR3 DNA reads TGTGCCAGCAGGGCCGGGACAGCTGGCTACACCTTC.

This clone showed up just a few times. V usage is TRBV19 and J usage is TRBJ2-7; 11 nucleotides line up with TRBD2. V was pared by 3 bases and J by 6 bases, with 7 bases of the junction left unmatched. There are 15 residues in the CDR3. Germline V gives CDR1 LNHDA, CDR2 SQIVND (reference sequence). The CDR3 here is CASSIRATSGAEQYF. CDR3 coding DNA: TGTGCCAGTAGTATTCGGGCGACTAGCGGGGCCGAGCAGTACTTC. The full variable domain, in which reference TRBV19 and TRBJ2-7 provide the parts outside the CDR3, is DGGITQSPKYLFRKEGQNVTLSCEQNLNHDAMYWYRQDPGQGLRLIYYSQIVNDFQKGDIAEGYSVSREKKESFPLTVTSAQKNPTAFYLCASSIRATSGAEQYFGPGTRLTVT.

The genes are TRBV3-1 (or the pseudogene TRBV3-2) and TRBJ1-2; D not certain. The CDR3 runs to 14 residues. From germline, CDR1 is LGHDT and CDR2 YNNKEL (reference sequence). The germline V and J ends were trimmed by 2 bases and 8 bases, with 15 bases remaining between them. CDR3 amino acids: CASSQSPGTAGYTF. The CDR3 coding sequence is TGTGCCAGCAGCCAATCTCCAGGAACTGCCGGCTACACCTTC.

This clone was seen a few times. The chain has TRBV5-1 and TRBJ1-6; perhaps TRBD1 as D (5 bases). The length of the CDR3 is 15 residues. The V end was cut by 4 bases, the J end by 9 bases, with 17 bases between. From germline, CDR1 is SGHRS and CDR2 YFSETQ. DNA for the CDR3: TGCGCCAGCAGCGACCTCGGTAGGGGTGGTTCACCCCTCCACTTT. Residues: CASSDLGRGGSPLHF.

This clone was seen more than once but under ten times. The V call is TRBV4-1, the J call TRBJ1-1, with D unclear. V was cut by 0 bases and J by 0 bases, with 11 bases left in between. The CDR3 is 16 residues long. The V gene's germline CDR1 is MGHRA and CDR2 YSYEKL. Here the CDR3 reads CASSQDFASMNTEAFF. The CDR3, as DNA: TGCGCCAGCAGCCAAGATTTCGCGAGTATGAACACTGAAGCTTTCTTT.